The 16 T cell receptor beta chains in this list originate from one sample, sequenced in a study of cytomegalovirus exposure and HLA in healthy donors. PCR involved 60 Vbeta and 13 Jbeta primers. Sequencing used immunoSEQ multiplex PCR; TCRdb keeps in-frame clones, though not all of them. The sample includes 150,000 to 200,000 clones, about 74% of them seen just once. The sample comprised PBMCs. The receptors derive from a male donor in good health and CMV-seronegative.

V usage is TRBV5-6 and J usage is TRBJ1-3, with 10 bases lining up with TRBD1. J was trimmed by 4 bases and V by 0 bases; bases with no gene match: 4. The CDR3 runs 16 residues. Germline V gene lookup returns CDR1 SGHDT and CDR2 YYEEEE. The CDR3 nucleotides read TGTGCCAGCAGCTTGGGAGGGACAGGGGTCGGAAACACCATATATTTT. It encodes CASSLGGTGVGNTIYF. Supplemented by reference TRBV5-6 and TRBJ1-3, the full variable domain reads DAGVTQSPTHLIKTRGQQVTLRCSPKSGHDTVSWYQQALGQGPQFIFQYYEEEERQRGNFPDRFSGHQFPNYSSELNVNALLLGDSALYLCASSLGGTGVGNTIYFGEGSWLTVV.

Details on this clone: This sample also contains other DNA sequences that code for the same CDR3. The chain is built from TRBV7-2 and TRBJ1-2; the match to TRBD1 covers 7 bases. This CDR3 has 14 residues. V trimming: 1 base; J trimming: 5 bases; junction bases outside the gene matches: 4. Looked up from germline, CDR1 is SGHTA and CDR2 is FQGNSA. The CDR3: CASSLGGGEYGYTF. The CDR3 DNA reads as TGTGCCAGCAGCTTAGGAGGGGGCGAGTATGGCTACACCTTC.

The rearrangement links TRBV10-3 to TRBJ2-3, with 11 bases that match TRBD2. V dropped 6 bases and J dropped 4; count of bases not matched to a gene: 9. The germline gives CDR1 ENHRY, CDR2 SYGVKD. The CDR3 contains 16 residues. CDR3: CAISDSGGAGSDTQYF. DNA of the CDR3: TGTGCCATCAGCGATAGCGGGGGGGCCGGTTCAGATACGCAGTATTTT.

DNA for the CDR3: TGTGCCAGCAGTTGGGGACAGGGGCGACCCTACGAGCAGTACTTC. It codes for CASSWGQGRPYEQYF. V is TRBV27 and J is TRBJ2-7; 10 bases match TRBD1. Germline CDR1 MNHEY, CDR2 SMNVEV (reference sequence). This CDR3 is 15 amino acids long. V shed 4 bases and J 2 bases; nucleotides not matched to a gene: 5.

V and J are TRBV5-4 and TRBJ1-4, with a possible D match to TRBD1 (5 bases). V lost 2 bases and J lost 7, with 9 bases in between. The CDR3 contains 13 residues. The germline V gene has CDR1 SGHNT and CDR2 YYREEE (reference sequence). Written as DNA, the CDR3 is TGTGCCAGCAGCTTAAGTGGGGCTGAAAAACTGTTTTTT. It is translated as CASSLSGAEKLFF. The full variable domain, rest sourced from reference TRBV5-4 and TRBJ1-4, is ETGVTQSPTHLIKTRGQQVTLRCSSQSGHNTVSWYQQALGQGPQFIFQYYREEENGRGNFPPRFSGLQFPNYSSELNVNALELDDSALYLCASSLSGAEKLFFGSGTQLSVL.

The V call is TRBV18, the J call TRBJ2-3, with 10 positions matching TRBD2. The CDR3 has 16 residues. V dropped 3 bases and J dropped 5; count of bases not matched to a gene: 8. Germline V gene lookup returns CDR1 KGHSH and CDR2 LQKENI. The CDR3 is CASSPGSGGARDTQYF. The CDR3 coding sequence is TGTGCCAGCTCACCGGGAAGCGGGGGGGCCAGAGATACGCAGTATTTT. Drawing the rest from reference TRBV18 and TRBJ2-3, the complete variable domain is NAGVMQNPRHLVRRRGQEARLRCSPMKGHSHVYWYRQLPEEGLKFMVYLQKENIIDESGMPKERFSAEFPKEGPSILRIQQVVRGDSAAYFCASSPGSGGARDTQYFGPGTRLTVL.

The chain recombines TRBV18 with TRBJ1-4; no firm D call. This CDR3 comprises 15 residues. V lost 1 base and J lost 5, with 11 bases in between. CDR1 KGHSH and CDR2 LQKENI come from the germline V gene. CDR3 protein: CASSPLNTENEKLFF. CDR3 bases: TGTGCCAGCTCACCACTCAACACGGAGAATGAAAAACTGTTTTTT.

CDR3 region: CASSDPDRGRGTDTQYF. The CDR3 region has the DNA TGTGCCAGCAGCGATCCGGACAGGGGGCGAGGCACAGATACGCAGTATTTT. The chain has TRBV9 and TRBJ2-3; 11 nucleotides line up with TRBD1. The V and J ends lost 3 bases and 1 base, in that order; junction bases with no gene match: 7. CDR1 is SGDLS, CDR2 YYNGEE, per germline. The CDR3 consists of 17 residues.

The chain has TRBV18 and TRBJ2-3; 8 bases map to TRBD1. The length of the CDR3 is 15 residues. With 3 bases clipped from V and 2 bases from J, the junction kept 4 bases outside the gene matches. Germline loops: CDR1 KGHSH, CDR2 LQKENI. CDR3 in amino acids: CASSPDRAPTDTQYF. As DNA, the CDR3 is TGTGCCAGCTCACCGGACAGGGCACCCACAGATACGCAGTATTTT.

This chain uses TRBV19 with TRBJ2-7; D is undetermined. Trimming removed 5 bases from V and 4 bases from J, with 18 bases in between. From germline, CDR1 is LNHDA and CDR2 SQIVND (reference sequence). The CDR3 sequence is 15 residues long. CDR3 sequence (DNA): TGTGCCAGTAGTGCCTCTACCACCCTCCCATACGAGCAGTACTTC. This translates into CASSASTTLPYEQYF.

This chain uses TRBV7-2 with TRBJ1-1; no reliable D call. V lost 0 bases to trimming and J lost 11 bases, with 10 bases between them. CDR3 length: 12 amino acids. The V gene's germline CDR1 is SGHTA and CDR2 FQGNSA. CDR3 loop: CASSLAGRGAFF. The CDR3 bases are TGTGCCAGCAGCTTAGCTGGCAGAGGGGCTTTCTTT. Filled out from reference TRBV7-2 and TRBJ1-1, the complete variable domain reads GAGVSQSPSNKVTEKGKDVELRCDPISGHTALYWYRQSLGQGLEFLIYFQGNSAPDKSGLPSDRFSAERTGGSVSTLTIQRTQQEDSAVYLCASSLAGRGAFFGQGTRLTVV.

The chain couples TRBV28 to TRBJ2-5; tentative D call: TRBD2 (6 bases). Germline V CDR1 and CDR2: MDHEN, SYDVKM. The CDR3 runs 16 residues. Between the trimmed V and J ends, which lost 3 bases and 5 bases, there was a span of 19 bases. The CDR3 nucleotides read TGTGCCAGCAGTTTCCCCGGCAGCGGGCCAGACGAGACCCAGTACTTC. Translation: CASSFPGSGPDETQYF.

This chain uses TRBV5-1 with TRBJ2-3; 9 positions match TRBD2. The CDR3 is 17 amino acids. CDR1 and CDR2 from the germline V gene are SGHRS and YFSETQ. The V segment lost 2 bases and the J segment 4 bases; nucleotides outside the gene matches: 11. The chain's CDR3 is CASSFPLGRGGADTQYF. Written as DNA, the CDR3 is TGCGCCAGCAGCTTCCCTCTGGGGCGGGGGGGTGCAGATACGCAGTATTTT.

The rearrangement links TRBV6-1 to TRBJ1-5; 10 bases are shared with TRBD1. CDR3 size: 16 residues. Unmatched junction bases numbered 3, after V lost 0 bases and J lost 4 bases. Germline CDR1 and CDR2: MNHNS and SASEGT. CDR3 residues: CASSEAPGQGNQPQHF. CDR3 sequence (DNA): TGTGCCAGCAGTGAAGCGCCGGGACAGGGGAATCAGCCCCAGCATTTT.

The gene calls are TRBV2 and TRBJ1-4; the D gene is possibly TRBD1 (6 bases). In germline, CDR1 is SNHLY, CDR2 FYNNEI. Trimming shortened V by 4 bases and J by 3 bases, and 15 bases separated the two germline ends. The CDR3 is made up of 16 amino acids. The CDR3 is CASSARGDRSNEKLFF. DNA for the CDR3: TGTGCCAGCAGTGCAAGGGGTGACAGGTCTAATGAAAAACTGTTTTTT. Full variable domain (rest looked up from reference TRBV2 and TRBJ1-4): EPEVTQTPSHQVTQMGQEVILRCVPISNHLYFYWYRQILGQKVEFLVSFYNNEISEKSEIFDDQFSVERPDGSNFTLKIRSTKLEDSAMYFCASSARGDRSNEKLFFGSGTQLSVL.

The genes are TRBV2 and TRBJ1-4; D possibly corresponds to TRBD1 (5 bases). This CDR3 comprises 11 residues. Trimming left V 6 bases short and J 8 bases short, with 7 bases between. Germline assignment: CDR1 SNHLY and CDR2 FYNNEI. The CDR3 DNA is TGTGCCAGCAGGACAGTCGAAAAACTGTTTTTT. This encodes CASRTVEKLFF.